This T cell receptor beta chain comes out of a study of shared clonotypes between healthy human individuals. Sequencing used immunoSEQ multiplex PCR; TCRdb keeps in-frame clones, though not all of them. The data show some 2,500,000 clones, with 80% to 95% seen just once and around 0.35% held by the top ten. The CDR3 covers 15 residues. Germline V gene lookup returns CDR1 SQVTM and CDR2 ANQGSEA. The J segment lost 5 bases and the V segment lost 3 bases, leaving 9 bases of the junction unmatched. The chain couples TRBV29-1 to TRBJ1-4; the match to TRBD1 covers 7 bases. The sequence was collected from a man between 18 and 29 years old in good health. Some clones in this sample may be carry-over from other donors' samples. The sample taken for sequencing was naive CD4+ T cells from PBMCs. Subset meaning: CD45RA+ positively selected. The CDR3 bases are TGCAGCGTTGAGACCGGGGACAGTCTCAATGAAAAACTGTTTTTT. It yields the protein CSVETGDSLNEKLFF.